The sequence of this T cell receptor beta chain was determined in a study of T-cell reconstitution after alpha-beta-depleted transplantation in children. Germline CDR1 and CDR2: ENHRY and SYGVKD. Trimming removed 5 bases from V and 1 base from J; junction bases left unmatched: 1. The CDR3 has 14 residues. TCRbeta library preparation incorporated unique molecular identifiers. TCRdb reanalysed the PCR reads using MiXCR and keeps one entry per CDR3 protein. This table holds about 490,000 distinct CDR3 sequences, about 10% found once. Study-wide results and caveats: Some patients' high day-60 TCRbeta diversity was traced to surviving recipient T cells and thymic progenitors. Several hundred expanded graft clones reportedly supplied alpha-beta T cells about two months after transplant. T-cell counts and diversity at one year post-transplant came mainly from newly produced T cells.

Concerning this clonotype: Its antigen is unknown.

The sequence derives from a child younger than 10 with inherited bone marrow failure, due to receive a stem cell transplant. The sample here was PBMCs, taken before TCRalphabeta/CD19-depleted stem cell transplant. The chain carries TRBV10-3 and TRBJ2-3; 9 nucleotides align to TRBD2. CDR3 amino acids: CAISQREGTDTQYF. CDR3 nucleotide sequence: TGTGCCATCAGTCAGCGGGAGGGCACAGATACGCAGTATTTT.